This T cell receptor (beta chain) was obtained from a study of T cells in Graves' hyperthyroidism and ophthalmopathy. Amplified TCR beta CDR3 regions came from RNA transcripts. The HTBI primer set drove a first-round RT-PCR of the TCR CDR3. TCRdb re-called the multiplex PCR reads through MiXCR, storing one row per CDR3 protein. The sample gives more than 450,000 distinct CDR3 sequences, 14% of which show up once; more than 11% is in the top ten. Findings of the study overall: Model-based prediction identified ophthalmopathy a median around seven months prior to its onset.

Germline CDR1 MNHNS, CDR2 SASEGT. V shed 6 bases and J shed 0 bases, with 11 bases lying between them. This CDR3 spans 14 amino acids. PBMCs stemmed from approximately 10 ml fresh peripheral blood. At least ten counts were recorded for this clonotype. Antigen specificity is unknown. Sequencing was performed on blood. The receptor comes from a middle-aged woman with Graves' hyperthyroidism. V is TRBV6-1 and J is TRBJ1-2; D is possibly TRBD1 (6 bases). The chain's CDR3 is CASRDGTTNYGYTF. In DNA, the CDR3 is TGTGCCAGCAGGGACGGGACAACTAACTATGGCTACACCTTC.